This TCR beta chain originates from a study of technical replicates of blood from several donors. Sequencing was performed with immunoSEQ multiplex PCR; in TCRdb, only in-frame clones are kept and a portion is missing. The table has 65,000 to 85,000 clones, 85% to 95% seen once; the top ten hold around 0.38%. Per germline, CDR1 ENHRY and CDR2 SYGVKD. V lost 6 bases and J lost 0, with 12 bases in between. The CDR3 runs to 15 residues. V gene TRBV10-3 combines with J gene TRBJ2-1; a possible D gene is TRBD1 (6 bases). The TCR sequence derives from a human donor in good health. Sequencing was done on a sample of T cells isolated from PBMCs. CDR3 sequence reads: CAISQGQSSYNEQFF. CDR3 nucleotide sequence: TGTGCCATCAGCCAGGGGCAGTCCTCCTACAATGAGCAGTTCTTC.